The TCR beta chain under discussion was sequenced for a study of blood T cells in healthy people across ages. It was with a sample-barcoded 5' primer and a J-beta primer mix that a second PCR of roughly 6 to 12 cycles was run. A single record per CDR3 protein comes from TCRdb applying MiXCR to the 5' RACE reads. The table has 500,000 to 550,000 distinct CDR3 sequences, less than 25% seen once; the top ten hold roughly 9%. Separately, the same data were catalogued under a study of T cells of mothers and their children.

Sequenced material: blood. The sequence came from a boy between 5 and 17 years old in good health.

Here the CDR3 DNA reads TGTGCCAGCAGTTTAGAGTCAGGGGTGAACACTGAAGCTTTCTTT. Encoded protein: CASSLESGVNTEAFF. The rearrangement joins TRBV12-3 or TRBV12-4 to TRBJ1-1, with D maybe TRBD1 (6 bases). The ends were cut back, 1 base at V and 0 bases at J, with 9 bases in the middle. The CDR3 extends over 15 amino acids.